Described below is a single T cell receptor beta chain sequence and its context. The sample is drawn from a study of blood T cell repertoires in COVID-19. Study overall: Sources were T cells, B-cell-depleted T cells, or PBMCs; the material itself was cDNA or gDNA.

As processed by the authors: Amplification from reference gene primers served as the basis for estimated nucleated cell counts. Profiling relied on immunoSEQ multiplex PCR, and the TCRdb table lists in-frame clones only, not all of them. V and J calls and clone size are those listed in that table; D and trimming were worked out from the DNA. The table has 150,000 or so clones, approximately 80% seen once. The CDR3 sequence is 15 residues long. Germline V gene lookup returns CDR1 SEHNR and CDR2 FQNEAQ (reference sequence). Trimming cost V 5 bases and J 2 bases; bases outside gene matches: 5. This chain connects TRBV7-9 to TRBJ2-1, with 8 positions matching TRBD1. The sequence derives from a man aged 50 or older who had recovered from COVID-19. What was sequenced was PBMCs or T cells enriched from blood (not recorded which). For the CDR3, the DNA is TGTGCCAGCAGCCCCGACAGGGGCCCCTACAATGAGCAGTTCTTC. Translation: CASSPDRGPYNEQFF.